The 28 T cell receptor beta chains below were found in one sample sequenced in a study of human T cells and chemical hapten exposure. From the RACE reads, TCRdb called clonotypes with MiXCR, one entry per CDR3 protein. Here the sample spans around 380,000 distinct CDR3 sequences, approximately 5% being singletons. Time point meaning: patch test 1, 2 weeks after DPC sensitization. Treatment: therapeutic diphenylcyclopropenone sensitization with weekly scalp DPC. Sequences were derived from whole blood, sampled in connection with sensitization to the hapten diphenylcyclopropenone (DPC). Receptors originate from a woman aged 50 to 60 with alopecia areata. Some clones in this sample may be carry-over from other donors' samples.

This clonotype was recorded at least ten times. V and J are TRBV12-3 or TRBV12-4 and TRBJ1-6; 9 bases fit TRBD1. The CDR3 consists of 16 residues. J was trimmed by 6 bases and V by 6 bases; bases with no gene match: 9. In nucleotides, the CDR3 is TGTGCCAGCAGCCCTCAGGACAGGGGTCTTAATTCACCCCTCCACTTT. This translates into CASSPQDRGLNSPLHF.

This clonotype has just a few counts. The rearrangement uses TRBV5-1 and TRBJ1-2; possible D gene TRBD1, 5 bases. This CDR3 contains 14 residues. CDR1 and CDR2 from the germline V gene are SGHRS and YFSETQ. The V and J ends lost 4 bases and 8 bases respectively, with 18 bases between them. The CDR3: CASSPGESGVGYTF. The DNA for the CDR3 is TGCGCCAGCAGCCCGGGAGAGTCGGGGGTGGGCTACACCTTC.

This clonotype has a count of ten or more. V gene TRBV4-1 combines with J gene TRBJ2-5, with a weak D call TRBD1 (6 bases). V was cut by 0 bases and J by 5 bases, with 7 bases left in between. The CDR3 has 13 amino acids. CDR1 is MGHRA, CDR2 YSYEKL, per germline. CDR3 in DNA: TGCGCCAGCAGCCAAGAAGGGGGTGAGACCCAGTACTTC. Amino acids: CASSQEGGETQYF.

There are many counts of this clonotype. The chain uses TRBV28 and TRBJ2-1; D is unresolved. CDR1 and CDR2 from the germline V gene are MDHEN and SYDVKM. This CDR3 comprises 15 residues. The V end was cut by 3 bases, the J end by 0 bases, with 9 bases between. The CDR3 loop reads CASSLFGSSYNEQFF. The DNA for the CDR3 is TGTGCCAGCAGTTTGTTCGGTAGCTCCTACAATGAGCAGTTCTTC.

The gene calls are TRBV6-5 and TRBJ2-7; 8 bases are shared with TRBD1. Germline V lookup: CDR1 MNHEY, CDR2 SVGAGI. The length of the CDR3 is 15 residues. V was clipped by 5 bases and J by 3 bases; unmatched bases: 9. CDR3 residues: CASSRTGTGLYEQYF. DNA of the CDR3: TGTGCCAGCAGTCGAACCGGGACAGGTCTCTACGAGCAGTACTTC.

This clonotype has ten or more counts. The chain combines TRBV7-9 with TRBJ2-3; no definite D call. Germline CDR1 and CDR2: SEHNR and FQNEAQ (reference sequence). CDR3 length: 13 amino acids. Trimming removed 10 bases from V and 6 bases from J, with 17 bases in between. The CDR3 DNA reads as TGTGCCACCTCGCCGGTGCATGGGGATACGCAGTATTTT. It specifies CATSPVHGDTQYF. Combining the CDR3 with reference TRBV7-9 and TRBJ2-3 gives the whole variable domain DTGVSQNPRHKITKRGQNVTFRCDPISEHNRLYWYRQTLGQGPEFLTYFQNEAQLEKSRLLSDRFSAERPKGSFSTLEIQRTEQGDSAMYLCATSPVHGDTQYFGPGTRLTVL.

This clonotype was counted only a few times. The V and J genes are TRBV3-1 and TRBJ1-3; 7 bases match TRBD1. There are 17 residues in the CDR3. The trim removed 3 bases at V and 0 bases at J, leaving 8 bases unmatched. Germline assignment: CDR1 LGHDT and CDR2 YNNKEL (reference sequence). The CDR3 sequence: CASSQDRPSFSGNTIYF. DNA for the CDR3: TGTGCCAGCAGCCAGGACAGGCCGTCCTTCTCTGGAAACACCATATATTTT.

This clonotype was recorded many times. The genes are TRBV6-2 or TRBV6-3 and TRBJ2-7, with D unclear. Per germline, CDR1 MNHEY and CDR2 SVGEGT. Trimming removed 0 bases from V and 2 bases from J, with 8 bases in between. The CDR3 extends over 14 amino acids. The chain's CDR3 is CASSYSLTAYEQYF. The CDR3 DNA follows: TGTGCCAGCAGTTACTCCCTCACAGCCTACGAGCAGTACTTC.

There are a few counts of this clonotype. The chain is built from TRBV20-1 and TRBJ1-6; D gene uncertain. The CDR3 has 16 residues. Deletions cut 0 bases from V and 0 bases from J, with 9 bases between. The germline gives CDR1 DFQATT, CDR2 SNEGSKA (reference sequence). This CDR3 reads CSARDRRSSYNSPLHF. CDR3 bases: TGCAGTGCTAGAGACAGGCGGAGCTCCTATAATTCACCCCTCCACTTT.

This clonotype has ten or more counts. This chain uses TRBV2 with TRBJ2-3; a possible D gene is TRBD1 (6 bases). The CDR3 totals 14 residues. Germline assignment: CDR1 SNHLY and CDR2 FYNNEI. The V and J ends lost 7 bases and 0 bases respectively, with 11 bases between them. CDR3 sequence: CASNQGSSTDTQYF. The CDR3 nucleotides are TGTGCCAGCAATCAGGGGTCTAGCACAGATACGCAGTATTTT.

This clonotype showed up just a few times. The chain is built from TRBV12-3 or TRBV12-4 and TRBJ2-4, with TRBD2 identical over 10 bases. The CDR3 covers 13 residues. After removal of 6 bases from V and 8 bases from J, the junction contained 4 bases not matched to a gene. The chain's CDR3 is CASRASGSDIQYF. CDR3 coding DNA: TGTGCCAGCAGGGCTAGCGGGAGTGACATTCAGTACTTC.

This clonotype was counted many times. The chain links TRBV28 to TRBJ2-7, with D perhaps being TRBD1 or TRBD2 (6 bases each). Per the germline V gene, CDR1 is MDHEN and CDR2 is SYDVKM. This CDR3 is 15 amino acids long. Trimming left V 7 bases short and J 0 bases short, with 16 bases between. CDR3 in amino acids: CASTQAAGHSYEQYF. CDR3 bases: TGTGCCAGCACCCAGGCGGCGGGACACTCCTACGAGCAGTACTTC.

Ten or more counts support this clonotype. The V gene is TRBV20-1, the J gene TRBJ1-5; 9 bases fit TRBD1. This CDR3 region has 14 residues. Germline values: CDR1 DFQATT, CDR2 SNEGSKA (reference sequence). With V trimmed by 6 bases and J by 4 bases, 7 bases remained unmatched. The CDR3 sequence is CSAWTGDHNQPQHF. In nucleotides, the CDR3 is TGCAGTGCGTGGACAGGGGACCATAATCAGCCCCAGCATTTT.

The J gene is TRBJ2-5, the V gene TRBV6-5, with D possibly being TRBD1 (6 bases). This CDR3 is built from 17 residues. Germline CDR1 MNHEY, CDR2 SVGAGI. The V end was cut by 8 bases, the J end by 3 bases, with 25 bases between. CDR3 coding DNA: TGTGCCAGCTGGCAGGGGCCGGGCGCGGCACCCAAAGAGACCCAGTACTTC. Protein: CASWQGPGAAPKETQYF.

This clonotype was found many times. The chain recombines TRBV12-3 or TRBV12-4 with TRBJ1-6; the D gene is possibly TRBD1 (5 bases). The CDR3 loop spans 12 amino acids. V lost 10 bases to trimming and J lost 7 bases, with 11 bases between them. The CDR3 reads CATTGGNSPLHF. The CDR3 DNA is TGTGCCACTACTGGGGGGAATTCACCCCTCCACTTT.

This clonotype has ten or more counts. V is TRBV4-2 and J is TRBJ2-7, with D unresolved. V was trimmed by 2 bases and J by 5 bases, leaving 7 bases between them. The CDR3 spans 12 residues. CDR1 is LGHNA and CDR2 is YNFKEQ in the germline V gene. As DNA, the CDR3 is TGTGCCAGCAGCCAATCCCGGGACGAGCAGTACTTC. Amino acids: CASSQSRDEQYF.

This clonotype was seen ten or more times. DNA of the CDR3: TGTGCCAGCAGCTCCGCGGCGGGGGGATTGGCCCAGTACTTC. Translated: CASSSAAGGLAQYF. This rearrangement joins TRBV7-9 to TRBJ2-5, with 8 bases fitting TRBD2. The CDR3 is 14 residues long. In germline, CDR1 is SEHNR, CDR2 FQNEAQ (reference sequence). V shed 4 bases and J 9 bases; nucleotides not matched to a gene: 10.

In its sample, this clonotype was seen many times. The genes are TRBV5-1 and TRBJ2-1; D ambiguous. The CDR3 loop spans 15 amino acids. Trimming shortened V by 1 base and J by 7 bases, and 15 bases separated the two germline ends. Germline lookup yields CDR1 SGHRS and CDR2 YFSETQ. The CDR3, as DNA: TGCGCCAGCAGCTTGAATATTGGGGAACGGAATGAGCAGTTCTTC. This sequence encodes CASSLNIGERNEQFF.

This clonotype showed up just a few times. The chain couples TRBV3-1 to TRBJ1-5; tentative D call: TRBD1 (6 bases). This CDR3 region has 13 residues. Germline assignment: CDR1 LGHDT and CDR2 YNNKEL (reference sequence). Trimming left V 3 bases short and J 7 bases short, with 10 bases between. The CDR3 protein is CASSQGARQPQHF. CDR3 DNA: TGTGCCAGCAGCCAGGGGGCAAGGCAGCCCCAGCATTTT.

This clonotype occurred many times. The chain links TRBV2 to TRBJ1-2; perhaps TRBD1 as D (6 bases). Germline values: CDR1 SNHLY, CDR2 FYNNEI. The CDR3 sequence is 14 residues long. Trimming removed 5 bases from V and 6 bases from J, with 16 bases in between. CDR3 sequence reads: CASSPQGSLNGYTF. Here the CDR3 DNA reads TGTGCCAGCAGTCCCCAGGGGTCCTTAAATGGCTACACCTTC.

The CDR3 sequence is CASRLAPRDEKLFF. CDR3 nucleotide sequence: TGCGCCAGCAGACTCGCCCCAAGGGACGAAAAACTGTTTTTT. The chain links TRBV5-1 to TRBJ1-4; D possibly corresponds to TRBD1 (5 bases). Germline values: CDR1 SGHRS, CDR2 YFSETQ. Between the trimmed V and J ends, which lost 5 bases and 8 bases, there was a span of 16 bases. The length of the CDR3 is 14 residues.

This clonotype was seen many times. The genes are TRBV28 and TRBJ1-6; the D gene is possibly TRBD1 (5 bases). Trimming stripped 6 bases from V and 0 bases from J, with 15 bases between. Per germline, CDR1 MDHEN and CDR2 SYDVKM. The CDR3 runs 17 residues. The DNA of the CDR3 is TGTGCCAGCAGCACTAGTGCAGGGAGCTCCTATAATTCACCCCTCCACTTT. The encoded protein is CASSTSAGSSYNSPLHF.

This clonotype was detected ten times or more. The CDR3 reads CSARPGGSNQPQHF. The CDR3 bases are TGCAGTGCTAGGCCGGGAGGAAGCAATCAGCCCCAGCATTTT. The chain joins TRBV20-1 to TRBJ1-5; D ambiguous. The CDR3 length is 14 residues. Deletions cut 3 bases from V and 1 base from J, with 10 bases between. Germline CDR1 is DFQATT and CDR2 is SNEGSKA (reference sequence).

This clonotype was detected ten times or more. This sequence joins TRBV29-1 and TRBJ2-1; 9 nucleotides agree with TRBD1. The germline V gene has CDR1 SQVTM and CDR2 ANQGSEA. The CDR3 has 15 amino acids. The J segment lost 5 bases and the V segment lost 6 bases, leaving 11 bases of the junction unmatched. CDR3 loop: CSVGTGLLRDNEQFF. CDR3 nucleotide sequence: TGCAGCGTAGGGACAGGGTTATTAAGGGACAATGAGCAGTTCTTC.

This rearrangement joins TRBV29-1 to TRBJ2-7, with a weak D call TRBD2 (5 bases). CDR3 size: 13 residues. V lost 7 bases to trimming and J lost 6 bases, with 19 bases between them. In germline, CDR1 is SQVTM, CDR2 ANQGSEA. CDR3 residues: CSARQVGEGEQYF. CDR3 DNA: TGCAGCGCCCGCCAGGTGGGAGAGGGCGAGCAGTACTTC.

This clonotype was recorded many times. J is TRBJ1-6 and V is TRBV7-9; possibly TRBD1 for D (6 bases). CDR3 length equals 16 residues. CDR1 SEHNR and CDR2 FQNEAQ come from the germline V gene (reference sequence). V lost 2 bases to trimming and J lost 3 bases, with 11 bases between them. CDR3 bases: TGTGCCAGCAGCTTACAGGGGCGGCACTATAATTCACCCCTCCACTTT. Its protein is CASSLQGRHYNSPLHF.

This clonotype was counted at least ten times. This CDR3 is CASSLESVTDTQYF. CDR3 DNA sequence: TGCGCCAGCAGCTTGGAATCAGTTACAGATACGCAGTATTTT. V is TRBV5-1 and J is TRBJ2-3; D call uncertain. Germline V CDR1 and CDR2: SGHRS, YFSETQ. V was shortened by 0 bases and J by 3 bases, with 8 bases between the two germline ends. This CDR3 comprises 14 residues.

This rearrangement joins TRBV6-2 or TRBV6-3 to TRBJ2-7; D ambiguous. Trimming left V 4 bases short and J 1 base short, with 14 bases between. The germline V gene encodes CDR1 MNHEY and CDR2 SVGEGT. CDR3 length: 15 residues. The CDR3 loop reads CASSSSVGPSYEQYF. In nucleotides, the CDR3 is TGTGCCAGCAGTTCCTCCGTCGGGCCTTCCTACGAGCAGTACTTC.